The present entry profiles one T cell receptor (beta chain) with its context. What was sequenced were expressed TCRB transcripts, since all of the isolated RNA had been reverse transcribed. Samples of naive, central memory and regulatory T cells yielded a mean of about 3.7 million reads. Clones were read by immunoSEQ multiplex PCR, and TCRdb kept only the in-frame ones, dropping some. The sample records about half a million clones, around 10% being singletons. These data originate in a study of beta chain features in type 1 diabetes. Whole-study context: Patients looked much like healthy donors when it came to age, gender and cell yields.

CDR1 and CDR2 (germline): GTSNPN, SVGIG (reference sequence). The CDR3 consists of 13 residues. Losses at the gene ends were 1 base for V and 7 bases for J; bases not matched to a gene: 3. The clonotype was recovered from a young woman in good health. Sequencing input: naive CD4+ T cells from blood. The rearrangement uses TRBV30 and TRBJ1-5; 8 bases match TRBD1. CDR3 DNA sequence: TGTGCCTGGAGTGAGACAGGGGTACAGCCCCAGCATTTT. Its protein is CAWSETGVQPQHF.